A selection of T cell receptor beta chains follows, all from one sample in a study of cytomegalovirus exposure and HLA in healthy donors. The repertoire was sequenced with immunoSEQ multiplex PCR; TCRdb's copy has only in-frame clones and lacks some. The sample consists of roughly 100,000 clones, 65% to 80% of them appearing once. The sequencing input was PBMCs. The receptors stem from a woman under 30 in good health and CMV-seropositive. Each CDR3 is given with its conserved first and last residue. The D gene is left open where the match is weak. The size field is filled for only some rows; it gives once, few, many or a size class.

TRBJ1-5 | . | TRBV27 | once | TGTGCCAGCGGAACAGGGCCCTATAGCAATCAGCCCCAGCATTTT | CASGTGPYSNQPQHF
TRBJ1-2 | . | TRBV7-9 | . | TGTGCCAGCAGCCGCCGGGGGGGGTTAGCTAACTATGGCTACACCTTC | CASSRRGGLANYGYTF
TRBJ1-1 | . | TRBV2 | . | TGTGCCAGCAGTGAAGATTTGGAGTGGCGGAGGAACACTGAAGCTTTCTTT | CASSEDLEWRRNTEAFF
TRBJ2-7 | TRBD1 | TRBV7-9 | . | TGTGCCAGCAGCCTAATGGGACAGAACTACGAGCAGTACTTC | CASSLMGQNYEQYF
TRBJ1-2 | . | TRBV19 | . | TGTGCCAGTAGTATCCGTGGCAGAAACTATGGCTACACCTTC | CASSIRGRNYGYTF
TRBJ1-4 | . | TRBV5-1 | few | TGCGCCAGCAGCTCCGGGAGATCTAATGAAAAACTGTTTTTT | CASSSGRSNEKLFF
TRBJ1-5 | . | TRBV4-3 | . | TGCGCCAGCAGCCAAGATCCAGTGGGAGGCAATCAGCCCCAGCATTTT | CASSQDPVGGNQPQHF
TRBJ2-3 | . | TRBV27 | . | TGTGCCAGCAGTTTTACCGGGGGACCGGGGTATTTT | CASSFTGGPGYF
TRBJ1-5 | . | TRBV7-8 | . | TGTGCCAGCAGCCAGGATGCCCACTTGGGCAATCAGCCCCAGCATTTT | CASSQDAHLGNQPQHF
TRBJ2-5 | TRBD1 | TRBV7-7 | . | TGTGCTAGCAGCTCGGAGGACAGGGTGGGGCAGACCCAGTACTTC | CASSSEDRVGQTQYF
TRBJ2-7 | TRBD1 | TRBV2 | . | TGTGCCAGCAGTGGAGGGACAGGGCTTGTGTCCTACGAGCAGTACTTC | CASSGGTGLVSYEQYF
TRBJ2-7 | TRBD2 | TRBV30 | . | TGTGCCTGGAGTGTATGGGGCGGGAGTGTTGTCGAGCAGTACTTC | CAWSVWGGSVVEQYF
TRBJ2-1 | TRBD2 | TRBV9 | . | TGTGCCAGCACCACCAATGGGGGGGACGGGCAGTTCTTC | CASTTNGGDGQFF
TRBJ1-1 | . | TRBV5-1 | once | TGCGCCAGCAGCTTGGACCTGAGAACTGAAGCTTTCTTT | CASSLDLRTEAFF
TRBJ1-4 | TRBD1 | TRBV18 | . | TGTGCCAGCTCACGGACAGGGTTCGCGGAAAAACTGTTTTTT | CASSRTGFAEKLFF
TRBJ2-7 | . | TRBV11-2 | . | TGTGCCAGCAGCCCCTTCTTGTACGAGCAGTACTTC | CASSPFLYEQYF
TRBJ2-1 | . | TRBV2 | . | TGTGCCAGCAGTGAACTTCGACAGAATGAGCAGTTCTTC | CASSELRQNEQFF
TRBJ2-1 | . | TRBV7-9 | . | TGTGCCAGCAGCCTAAACTTCCCATACAATGAGCAGTTCTTC | CASSLNFPYNEQFF
TRBJ2-7 | . | TRBV6-6 | . | TGTGCCAGCAGTCCGCCGAGAGGAGGCGGCGACTACGAGCAGTACTTC | CASSPPRGGGDYEQYF
TRBJ2-2 | . | TRBV2 | . | TGTGCCAGCACCCTTGAGCCCCGCACCGGGGAGCTGTTTTTT | CASTLEPRTGELFF
TRBJ2-7 | . | TRBV7-5 | . | TGTGCCAGAAGCTTAAAGCTTAGCAGGGGGGACAGGAACGAGCAGTACTTC | CARSLKLSRGDRNEQYF
TRBJ2-1 | . | TRBV4-3 | few | TGCGCCAGCAGCCAAGATCCGGGTATTACCTACAATGAGCAGTTCTTC | CASSQDPGITYNEQFF
TRBJ2-5 | TRBD2 | TRBV5-1 | . | TGCGCCAGCAGCTTCGGGACTAGCGGGGGGCAAGAGACCCAGTACTTC | CASSFGTSGGQETQYF
TRBJ1-3 | . | TRBV19 | . | TGTGCCAGTGGGAAAATACCAGGGGCCAGTGGAAACACCATATATTTT | CASGKIPGASGNTIYF
TRBJ2-5 | TRBD2 | TRBV5-1 | . | TGCGCCAGCAGCTCTGAAGGGGTAGCGGGGGAGACCCAGTACTTC | CASSSEGVAGETQYF
TRBJ2-3 | . | TRBV2 | . | TGTGCCAGCAGTGAGCGACGGGGAGATACGCAGTATTTT | CASSERRGDTQYF
TRBJ2-7 | TRBD1 | TRBV6-5 | . | TGTGCCAGCAGTCGTACACCGGGACAGACCTACGAGCAGTACTTC | CASSRTPGQTYEQYF
TRBJ2-1 | TRBD2 | TRBV18 | . | TGTGCCAGCTCACCCAAGGGAGGGAATGAGCAGTTCTTC | CASSPKGGNEQFF
TRBJ1-1 | TRBD1 | TRBV5-1 | . | TGCGCCAGCAGCTTGGTCCAGGGGGCGAACACTGAAGCTTTCTTT | CASSLVQGANTEAFF
TRBJ1-1 | TRBD1 | TRBV30 | . | TGTGCCTGGAGTTGGGACAGCGACACTGAAGCTTTCTTT | CAWSWDSDTEAFF
TRBJ2-3 | TRBD2 | TRBV7-8 | . | TGTGCCAGCAGCTTGAGGAGCGGCGGGGGGGCGGGAGATACGCAGTATTTT | CASSLRSGGGAGDTQYF
TRBJ1-1 | TRBD1 | TRBV19 | . | TGTGCCAGTACCGGCTACAGGGGGATGAACATGAACACTGAAGCTTTCTTT | CASTGYRGMNMNTEAFF
TRBJ2-7 | TRBD1 | TRBV19 | . | TGTGCCAGTAGGAGAGACAGGGGAGGCGAGCAGTACTTC | CASRRDRGGEQYF
TRBJ2-1 | TRBD2 | TRBV6-4 | once | TGTGCCAGCAGCGTGACTAGCGGGGTCTACAATGAGCAGTTCTTC | CASSVTSGVYNEQFF
TRBJ2-1 | TRBD2 | TRBV28 | few | TGTGCCAGCAGTCCTCTCGCGGGAGGGAAGAATGAGCAGTTCTTC | CASSPLAGGKNEQFF
TRBJ1-1 | . | TRBV2 | . | TGTGCCAGCAGACACAGCATGAACACTGAAGCTTTCTTT | CASRHSMNTEAFF
TRBJ1-1 | . | TRBV7-3 | few | TGTGCCAGCAGCTTGTGGGGGCCCACTGAAGCTTTCTTT | CASSLWGPTEAFF
TRBJ1-1 | TRBD1 | TRBV9 | . | TGTGCCAGCAGCGGACAGGGTACTGGAACTGAAGCTTTCTTT | CASSGQGTGTEAFF
TRBJ2-1 | TRBD2 | TRBV10-3 | few | TGTGCCATCAGTGAGTCGACCAGCGGGAGCTCCTACAATGAGCAGTTCTTC | CAISESTSGSSYNEQFF
TRBJ2-7 | . | TRBV27 | . | TGTGCCAGCGGCCAATTAGGAGGGGCGGGTTACGAGCAGTACTTC | CASGQLGGAGYEQYF
TRBJ1-1 | . | TRBV10-3 | . | TGTGCCATCAGTGACTCTCCGGGGAGGGCGTGGAGCACTGAAGCTTTCTTT | CAISDSPGRAWSTEAFF
TRBJ2-3 | . | TRBV7-9 | . | TGTGCCAGCAGCTTAGAAGGCGGTAGCACAGATACGCAGTATTTT | CASSLEGGSTDTQYF
TRBJ1-2 | TRBD1 | TRBV7-8 | . | TGTGCCAGCAGCTTATGTAGGATGGTGGACAGGGTTGCTAGTTCGTGCGATGGCTACACCTTC | CASSLCRMVDRVASSCDGYTF
TRBJ2-7 | . | TRBV27 | . | TGTGCCAGCAGTTTCAGACCCCCAGAGGGCGAGCAGTACTTC | CASSFRPPEGEQYF
TRBJ2-5 | TRBD2 | TRBV11-2 | . | TGTGCCAGCAGCTTTAGGGGAGGAGCGGGAAGGGAGACCCAGTACTTC | CASSFRGGAGRETQYF
TRBJ2-7 | TRBD2 | TRBV6-1 | . | TGTGCCAGCAGTGGACTAGCCGAGCAGTACTTC | CASSGLAEQYF
TRBJ2-1 | . | TRBV6-5 | once | TGTGCCAGCAGTCCAGGACTGACCGTGGATGAGCAGTTCTTC | CASSPGLTVDEQFF
TRBJ1-6 | TRBD1 | TRBV27 | . | TGTGCCAGCAGTCTCCTCGGGACAGATTCACCCCTCCACTTT | CASSLLGTDSPLHF
TRBJ2-2 | . | TRBV4-2 | few | TGTGCCAGCAGCCAACACGAGCCGACGGGTCCCGGGGAGCTGTTTTTT | CASSQHEPTGPGELFF
TRBJ2-6 | TRBD1 | TRBV18 | . | TGTGCCAGCTCACCTAGAGCATCGGGACAGAATCTAAAGTCTGGGGCCAACGTCCTGACTTTC | CASSPRASGQNLKSGANVLTF
TRBJ1-2 | . | TRBV7-8 | . | TGTGCCAGCAGCCATCGTACCGGCTATGGCTACACCTTC | CASSHRTGYGYTF
TRBJ2-7 | TRBD1 | TRBV28 | . | TGTGCCAGCAGTCTGAGACAGGGGCTATCCTACGAGCAGTACTTC | CASSLRQGLSYEQYF
TRBJ2-7 | TRBD1 | TRBV6-5 | . | TGTGCCAGCAGTTTCACTACGACAGGGGCCTACGAGCAGTACTTC | CASSFTTTGAYEQYF
TRBJ1-6 | . | TRBV27 | . | TGTGCCAGCAGTTTATGGGGACAAAATTCACCCCTCCACTTT | CASSLWGQNSPLHF
TRBJ2-5 | TRBD2 | TRBV2 | . | TGTGCCAGCATCGGGGTAGCGGGGGTGCGAGAGACCCAGTACTTC | CASIGVAGVRETQYF